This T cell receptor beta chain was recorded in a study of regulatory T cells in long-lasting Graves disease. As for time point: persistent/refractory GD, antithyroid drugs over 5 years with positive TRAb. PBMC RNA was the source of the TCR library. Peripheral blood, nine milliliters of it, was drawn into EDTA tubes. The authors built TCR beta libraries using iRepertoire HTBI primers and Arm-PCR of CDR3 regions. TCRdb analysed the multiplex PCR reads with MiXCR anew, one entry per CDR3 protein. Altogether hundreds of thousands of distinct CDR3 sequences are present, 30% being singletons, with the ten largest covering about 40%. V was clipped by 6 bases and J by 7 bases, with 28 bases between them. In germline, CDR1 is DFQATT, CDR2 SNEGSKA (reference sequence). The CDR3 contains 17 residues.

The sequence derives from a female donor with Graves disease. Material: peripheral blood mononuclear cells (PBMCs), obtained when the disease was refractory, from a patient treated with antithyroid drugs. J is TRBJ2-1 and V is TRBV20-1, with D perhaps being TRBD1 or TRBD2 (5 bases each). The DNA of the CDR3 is TGCAGTGCGAGCGGAGTGGCCAGGGCTAAGGCCGGTAATGAGCAGTTCTTC. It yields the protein CSASGVARAKAGNEQFF.